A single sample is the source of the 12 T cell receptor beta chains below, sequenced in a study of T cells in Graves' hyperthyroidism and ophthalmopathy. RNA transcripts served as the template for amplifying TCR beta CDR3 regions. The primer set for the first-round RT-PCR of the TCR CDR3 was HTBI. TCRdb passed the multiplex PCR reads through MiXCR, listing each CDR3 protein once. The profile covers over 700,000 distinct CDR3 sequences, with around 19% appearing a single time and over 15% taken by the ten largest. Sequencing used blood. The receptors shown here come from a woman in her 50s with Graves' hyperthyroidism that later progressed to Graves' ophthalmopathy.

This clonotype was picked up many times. CDR3 residues: CASSHGRTSYEQYF. In nucleotides, the CDR3 is TGTGCCAGCAGCCACGGCAGGACTTCCTACGAGCAGTACTTC. The chain is built from TRBV3-1 and TRBJ2-7; TRBD2 might be the D (5 bases). Trimming shortened V by 3 bases and J by 1 base, and 10 bases separated the two germline ends. This CDR3 spans 14 amino acids. From germline, CDR1 is LGHDT and CDR2 YNNKEL (reference sequence).

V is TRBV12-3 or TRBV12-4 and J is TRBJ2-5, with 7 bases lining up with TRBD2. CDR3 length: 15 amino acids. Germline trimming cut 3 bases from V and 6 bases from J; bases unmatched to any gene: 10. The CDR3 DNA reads TGTGCCAGCAGTTTTAGTACTAGCGCGTGGCAGACCCAGTACTTC. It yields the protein CASSFSTSAWQTQYF.

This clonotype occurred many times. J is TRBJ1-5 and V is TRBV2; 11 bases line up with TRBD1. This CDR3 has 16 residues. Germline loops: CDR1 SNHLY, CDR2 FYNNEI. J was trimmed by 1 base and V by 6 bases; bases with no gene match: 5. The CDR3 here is CASSVGTGGSNQPQHF. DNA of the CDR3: TGTGCCAGCAGCGTAGGGACAGGGGGAAGCAATCAGCCCCAGCATTTT.

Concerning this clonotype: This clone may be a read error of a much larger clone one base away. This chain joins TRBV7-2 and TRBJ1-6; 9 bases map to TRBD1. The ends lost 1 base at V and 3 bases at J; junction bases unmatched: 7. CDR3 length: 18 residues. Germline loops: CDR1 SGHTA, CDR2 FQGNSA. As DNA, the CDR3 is TGTGCCAGCAGCTTAGTCCCCGGGACAGGGCTCTATAATTCACCCCTCCACTTT. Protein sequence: CASSLVPGTGLYNSPLHF.

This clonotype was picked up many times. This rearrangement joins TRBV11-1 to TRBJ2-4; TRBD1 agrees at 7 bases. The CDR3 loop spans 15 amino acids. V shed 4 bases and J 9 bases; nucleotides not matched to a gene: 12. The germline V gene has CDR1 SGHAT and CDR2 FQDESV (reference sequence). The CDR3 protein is CASSSSDREFGIQYF. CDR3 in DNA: TGTGCCAGCAGCTCATCCGACAGGGAATTCGGCATTCAGTACTTC. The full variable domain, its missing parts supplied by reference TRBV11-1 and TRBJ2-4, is EAEVAQSPRYKITEKSQAVAFWCDPISGHATLYWYRQILGQGPELLVQFQDESVVDDSQLPKDRFSAERLKGVDSTLKIQPAELGDSAMYLCASSSSDREFGIQYFGAGTRLSVL.

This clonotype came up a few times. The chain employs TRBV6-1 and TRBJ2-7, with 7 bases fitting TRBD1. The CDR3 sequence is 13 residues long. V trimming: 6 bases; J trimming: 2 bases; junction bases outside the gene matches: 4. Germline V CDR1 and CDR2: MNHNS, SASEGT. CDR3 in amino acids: CASSDRDTYEQYF. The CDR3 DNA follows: TGTGCCAGCAGCGACAGGGACACCTACGAGCAGTACTTC.

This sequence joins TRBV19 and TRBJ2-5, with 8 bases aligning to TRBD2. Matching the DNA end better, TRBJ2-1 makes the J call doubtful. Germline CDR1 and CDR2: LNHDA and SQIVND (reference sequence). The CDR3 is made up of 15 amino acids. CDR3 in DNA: TGTGCCAGTAGTATCCGTGGACTAGCCGGCGAGACCCAGTTCTTC. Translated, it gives CASSIRGLAGETQFF.

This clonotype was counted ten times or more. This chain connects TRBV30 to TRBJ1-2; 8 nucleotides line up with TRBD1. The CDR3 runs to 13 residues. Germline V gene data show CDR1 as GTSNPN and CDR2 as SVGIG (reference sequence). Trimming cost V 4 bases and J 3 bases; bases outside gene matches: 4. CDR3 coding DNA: TGTGCCTGGACAACAGGGGGAGACTATGGCTACACCTTC. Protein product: CAWTTGGDYGYTF.

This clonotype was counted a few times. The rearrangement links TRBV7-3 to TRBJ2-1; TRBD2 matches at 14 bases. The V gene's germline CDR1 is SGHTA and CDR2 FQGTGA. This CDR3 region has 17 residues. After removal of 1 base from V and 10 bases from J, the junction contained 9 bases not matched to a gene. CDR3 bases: TGTGCCAGCAGCTTAAAGGCCGGGACTAGCGGGGGAGAAGAGCAGTTCTTC. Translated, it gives CASSLKAGTSGGEEQFF.

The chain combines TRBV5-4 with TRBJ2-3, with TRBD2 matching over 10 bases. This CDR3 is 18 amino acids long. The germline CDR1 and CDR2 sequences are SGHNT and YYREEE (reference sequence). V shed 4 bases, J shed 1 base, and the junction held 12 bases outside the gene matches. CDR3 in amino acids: CASSHPGLAGGRTDTQYF. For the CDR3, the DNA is TGTGCCAGCAGCCACCCTGGGTTAGCGGGGGGACGCACAGATACGCAGTATTTT.

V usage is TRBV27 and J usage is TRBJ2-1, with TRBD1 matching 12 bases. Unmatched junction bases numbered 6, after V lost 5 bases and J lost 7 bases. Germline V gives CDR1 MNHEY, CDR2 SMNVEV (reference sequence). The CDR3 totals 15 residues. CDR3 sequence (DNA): TGTGCCAGCAGTGGGACAGGGGGCGCAAGGAATGAGCAGTTCTTC. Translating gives CASSGTGGARNEQFF.

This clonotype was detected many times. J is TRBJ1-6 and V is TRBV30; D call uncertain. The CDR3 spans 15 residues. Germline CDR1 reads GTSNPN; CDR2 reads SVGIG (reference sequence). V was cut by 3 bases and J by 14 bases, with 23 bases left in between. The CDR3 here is CAWSATGVMDVSLHF. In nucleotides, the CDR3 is TGTGCCTGGAGCGCGACCGGGGTGATGGATGTATCCCTCCACTTT.